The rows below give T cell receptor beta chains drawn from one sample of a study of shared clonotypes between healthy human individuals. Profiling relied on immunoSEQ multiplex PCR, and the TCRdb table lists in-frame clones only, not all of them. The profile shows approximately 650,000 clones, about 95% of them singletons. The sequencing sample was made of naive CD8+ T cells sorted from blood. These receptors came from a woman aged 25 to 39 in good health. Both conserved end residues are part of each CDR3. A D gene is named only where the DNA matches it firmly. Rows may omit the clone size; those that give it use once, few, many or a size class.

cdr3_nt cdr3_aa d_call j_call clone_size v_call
TGTGCCAGTAAAATCACAGGGGCCGCTGAAAAACTGTTTTTT CASKITGAAEKLFF TRBD1 TRBJ1-4 . TRBV19
TGTGCCAGCCAGGTAGGGCAGGGAAACACTGAAGCTTTCTTT CASQVGQGNTEAFF . TRBJ1-1 . TRBV6-6
TGTGCCAGCAGTTTCTCCTTAGAGACTAGCATAAGAAACAATGAGCAGTTCTTC CASSFSLETSIRNNEQFF TRBD2 TRBJ2-1 . TRBV28
TGTGCCAGCAGTTACTCGGCCGGGTCAGTCTTGCACGAGCAGTACTTC CASSYSAGSVLHEQYF . TRBJ2-7 . TRBV6-5
TGTGCCAGCAGCACCGACAGGGGACAGCCCCAGCATTTT CASSTDRGQPQHF TRBD1 TRBJ1-5 . TRBV7-9
TGTGCCAGCAGTCCGGAGACAGGGAATTCCTACGAGCAGTACTTC CASSPETGNSYEQYF TRBD1 TRBJ2-7 . TRBV27
TGTGCCAGCAGACTACTGCAGGGGAGCAATCAGCCCCAGCATTTT CASRLLQGSNQPQHF . TRBJ1-5 . TRBV27
TGTGCCACCAGCGGCATCATGTCAGGAGATACGCAGTATTTT CATSGIMSGDTQYF . TRBJ2-3 . TRBV15
TGCGCCAGCAGGGAACGGGTACAACACGAGCAGTACTTC CASRERVQHEQYF . TRBJ2-7 . TRBV5-1
TGTGCCAGCTTCTCCACTCTAGCTAACTATGGCTACACCTTC CASFSTLANYGYTF . TRBJ1-2 . TRBV13
TGTGGTCTGGACGAGCAGTACTTC CGLDEQYF . TRBJ2-7 . TRBV7-9
TGTGCCAGCAGCATAGCCGAGGGGTTCGAGCAGTACTTC CASSIAEGFEQYF . TRBJ2-7 . TRBV9
TGTGCCAGCAGTCTAAGGGACTCGGGACACACAGATACGCAGTATTTT CASSLRDSGHTDTQYF . TRBJ2-3 . TRBV27
TGTGCCAGCAGCCCTCTGGAGGAGACCCAGTACTTC CASSPLEETQYF . TRBJ2-5 . TRBV11-1
TGTGCCAGCAGTTACTCGAAGGGTGAGGGCTCCTACGAGCAGTACTTC CASSYSKGEGSYEQYF . TRBJ2-7 . TRBV6-5
TGTGCCAGCAGTCACGGATACTCCTACGAGCAGTACTTC CASSHGYSYEQYF . TRBJ2-7 . TRBV27
TGCGCCAGCAGCCAAAACCCCGGGACTAGCGGGATCAATGAGCAGTTCTTC CASSQNPGTSGINEQFF TRBD2 TRBJ2-1 . TRBV5-1
TGTGCCAGTACAGCGGTTACGAACACCGGGGAGCTGTTTTTT CASTAVTNTGELFF . TRBJ2-2 . TRBV19
TGCGCCAGCAGCCAGGGTCTTTCCTACGAGCAGTACTTC CASSQGLSYEQYF . TRBJ2-7 . TRBV4-1
TGTGCCAGCAGCTATAGGTCACAGTTCCGGGACTATGCTCGCAATGAGCAGTTCTTC CASSYRSQFRDYARNEQFF TRBD2 TRBJ2-1 . TRBV7-9
TGCGCCAGCAGCCATACAGGATCCTATGGCTACACCTTC CASSHTGSYGYTF . TRBJ1-2 . TRBV4-1
TGCGCCAGCAGTGAGCTGGTGCGGGAGATGAACACTGAAGCTTTCTTT CASSELVREMNTEAFF . TRBJ1-1 . TRBV10-2
TGTGCCTCCCTCGGGAATGAGCAGTTCTTC CASLGNEQFF . TRBJ2-1 few TRBV30
TGTGCCAGCAGCCCCCCCGACAGAGTCTATGGCTACACCTTC CASSPPDRVYGYTF . TRBJ1-2 . TRBV7-9
TGTGCCAGCAGTGATTTCGTGACAGTTAATTCACCCCTCCACTTT CASSDFVTVNSPLHF . TRBJ1-6 . TRBV2
TGTGCCAGCAGCTCCGGGACCTATAAGGTCGGGGAGCTGTTTTTT CASSSGTYKVGELFF . TRBJ2-2 . TRBV7-2
TGTGCCAGCAGAGAAAAAAGCGGGAGGAACTACGAGCAGTACTTC CASREKSGRNYEQYF TRBD2 TRBJ2-7 . TRBV2
TGTGCCAGCAGCTTACGTCTCATAAGTGAGCAGTACTTC CASSLRLISEQYF . TRBJ2-7 . TRBV13
TGCGCCAGCTCACAGGGGACCGGTTACAATGAGCAGTTCTTC CASSQGTGYNEQFF TRBD1 TRBJ2-1 . TRBV5-1
TGTGCCAGCAGTGTGGGAACCTACGAGCAGTACTTC CASSVGTYEQYF . TRBJ2-7 . TRBV2
TGTGCCAGCAGCGCTACAGGGGGCACAGCCAAAAACATTCAGTACTTC CASSATGGTAKNIQYF TRBD1 TRBJ2-4 . TRBV2
TGTGCCAGCCGCTTGGGGGGTCAGCCCCAGCATTTT CASRLGGQPQHF . TRBJ1-5 . TRBV7-2
TGTGCCAGTAGTATAGACAACTCGCTGAACTCTGGGGCCAACGTCCTGACTTTC CASSIDNSLNSGANVLTF . TRBJ2-6 once TRBV19
TGTGCCAGCAGCTTGAGCACAGATACGCAGTATTTT CASSLSTDTQYF . TRBJ2-3 . TRBV5-4
TGTGCCAGCAGCTTAGGTCCTAGAATCTACGAGCAGTACTTC CASSLGPRIYEQYF . TRBJ2-7 . TRBV11-2
TGTGCCAGCAGCTCCTCGACCGGGGAGCTGTTTTTT CASSSSTGELFF . TRBJ2-2 . TRBV7-9
TGTGCCAGCAGCTTGGGTCCCACAGATACGCAGTATTTT CASSLGPTDTQYF . TRBJ2-3 . TRBV5-6
TGTGCCAGCAGCCCCCTACGGACCGGGGAGCTGTTTTTT CASSPLRTGELFF . TRBJ2-2 . TRBV5-5
TGTGCCAGCAGCCCAATACCAGGAGGTAGCACCGGGGAGCTGTTTTTT CASSPIPGGSTGELFF . TRBJ2-2 . TRBV9
TGCGCCAGCAGCTTGTATATGCGGGACAGCAAAAACATTCAGTACTTC CASSLYMRDSKNIQYF . TRBJ2-4 . TRBV5-1
TGTGCCATCACGACCGGGACAGGGGGTGTTGACTACGCGAGGCGCAACTATGGCTACACCTTC CAITTGTGGVDYARRNYGYTF TRBD1 TRBJ1-2 . TRBV10-3
TGTGCCAGCTTTGAATTCAGGGGATTTTACGAGCAGTACTTC CASFEFRGFYEQYF . TRBJ2-7 . TRBV5-8
TGTGCCAGCAGCTGGGGCCGGGGCTTCGACACCGGGGAGCTGTTTTTT CASSWGRGFDTGELFF . TRBJ2-2 . TRBV9
TGCAGTCCAAAAGAGACCCAGTACTTC CSPKETQYF . TRBJ2-5 . TRBV20-1
TGTGCCAGCAGCCCGAGGGAGCAGTACTTC CASSPREQYF . TRBJ2-5 . TRBV4-2
TGTGCCAGTAGTTCTACAGGGAACTATGGCTACACCTTC CASSSTGNYGYTF . TRBJ1-2 . TRBV19
TGTGCCAGCAGCTTAGCCCCCGGGACACCGAGGGGGGAAAAACTGTTTTTT CASSLAPGTPRGEKLFF . TRBJ1-4 . TRBV7-8
TGTGCCAGCAGCTTGGTCCTAGCGGGACGCACAGATACGCAGTATTTT CASSLVLAGRTDTQYF TRBD2 TRBJ2-3 . TRBV5-6
TGTGCCAGCAGTTACGGGACAGGCCCTGGGAGTGAGCAGTTCTTC CASSYGTGPGSEQFF TRBD1 TRBJ2-1 . TRBV6-5
TGTGCCAGCAGAGAAACACTAGCGGGAGGAATCGAGCAGTACTTC CASRETLAGGIEQYF TRBD2 TRBJ2-7 . TRBV28
TGTGCCAGCAGCTTGGGACAGGGAGCCTTGGAGCAGTACTTC CASSLGQGALEQYF TRBD1 TRBJ2-7 . TRBV7-9
TGTGCCAGCAGCAATTTAACTGGACCCTACGAGCAGTACTTC CASSNLTGPYEQYF . TRBJ2-7 . TRBV7-9
TGTGCCTGGAGTGGGTTTACAGGGGGAACCTCTGATAGCAATCAGCCCCAGCATTTT CAWSGFTGGTSDSNQPQHF TRBD1 TRBJ1-5 . TRBV30
TGTGCCAGCAGCTTAGCGTCGACTAGCGGCACCGGGGAGCTGTTTTTT CASSLASTSGTGELFF TRBD2 TRBJ2-2 . TRBV7-6